This T cell receptor beta chain was profiled in a study of PD-L1 blockade in urothelial cancer. The time point was: peripheral blood 6 weeks after treatment start. Trimming removed 3 bases from V and 6 bases from J; junction bases left unmatched: 5. This CDR3 is 14 amino acids long. CDR1 is GTSNPN and CDR2 is SVGIG in the germline V gene (reference sequence). Produced via immunoSEQ multiplex PCR; TCRdb's table is partial and in-frame only. There are 100,000 to 150,000 clones in the sample; about 84% occur only once, and roughly 2.4% lies in the top ten. The J gene is TRBJ1-5, the V gene TRBV30; 10 bases match TRBD1. Sequencing was performed on PBMCs, taken around atezolizumab (anti-PD-L1) treatment. The receptor's source is a man aged 45-65 years with urothelial cancer. The CDR3 here is CAWSPTGGGQPQHF. CDR3 DNA sequence: TGTGCCTGGAGCCCGACAGGGGGCGGTCAGCCCCAGCATTTT.